Listed here are 6 T cell receptor beta chains from one sample, sequenced in a study of blood T cells in healthy people across ages. The authors ran a second PCR of about 6 to 11 cycles using a sample-barcoded 5' primer and a J-beta primer mix. In TCRdb, the 5' RACE reads were re-called with MiXCR into one record per CDR3 protein. The sample has 1.5 million to 2 million distinct CDR3 sequences; roughly 30% are singletons. Sequencing was carried out using blood. These receptors all come from a woman between 25 and 40 years old in good health.

This clonotype was found once. A much larger clone is a single base away; this may be a read error. This sequence joins TRBV20-1 and TRBJ2-7, with D possibly TRBD1 on 6 matching bases. The germline V gene encodes CDR1 DFQATT and CDR2 SNEGSKA (reference sequence). The CDR3 sequence is 15 residues long. CDR3 residues: CGARDEHRDSYEQYF. CDR3 coding DNA: TGCGGTGCTAGAGACGAGCACAGGGACTCCTACGAGCAGTACTTC.

This clonotype came up a few times. V gene TRBV20-1 combines with J gene TRBJ2-1; TRBD2 matches at 8 bases. The CDR3 covers 14 residues. CDR1 and CDR2 from the germline V gene are DFQATT and SNEGSKA (reference sequence). The J segment lost 2 bases and the V segment lost 7 bases, leaving 7 bases of the junction unmatched. The CDR3 bases are TGCAGTGTCCTTCGAGCGGGAGCCTACAATGAGCAGTTCTTC. Translated, it gives CSVLRAGAYNEQFF.

This clonotype was seen only a few times. The J gene is TRBJ1-5, the V gene TRBV19; D may be TRBD1 (5 bases). CDR1 and CDR2 from the germline V gene are LNHDA and SQIVND (reference sequence). CDR3 length equals 13 residues. V was trimmed by 3 bases and J by 5 bases, leaving 8 bases between them. In nucleotides, the CDR3 is TGTGCCAGTAGTATTACAGGAGATCAGCCCCAGCATTTT. Its protein is CASSITGDQPQHF.

This clonotype was seen more than once but under ten times. The gene calls are TRBV13 and TRBJ2-7, with TRBD1 matching 7 bases. Germline V CDR1 and CDR2: PRHDT, FYEKMQ (reference sequence). With 4 bases clipped from V and 2 bases from J, the junction kept 5 bases outside the gene matches. This CDR3 contains 14 residues. The CDR3, as DNA: TGTGCCAGCAGCTCGGACAGGTCGACCTACGAGCAGTACTTC. Encoded protein: CASSSDRSTYEQYF. The whole variable domain, filled in from reference TRBV13 and TRBJ2-7, reads AAGVIQSPRHLIKEKRETATLKCYPIPRHDTVYWYQQGPGQDPQFLISFYEKMQSDKGSIPDRFSAQQFSDYHSELNMSSLELGDSALYFCASSSDRSTYEQYFGPGTRLTVT.

This clonotype was seen more than once but under ten times. The V call is TRBV5-1, the J call TRBJ2-3; perhaps TRBD2 as D (6 bases). The CDR3 is made up of 15 amino acids. Germline-derived CDR1 and CDR2 are SGHRS and YFSETQ. Trimming took 1 base from V and 4 from J, leaving 13 bases between them. CDR3 nucleotides: TGCGCCAGCAGCTTGATCGGGGGTGTCTCAGATACGCAGTATTTT. This encodes CASSLIGGVSDTQYF.

About this clonotype itself: A read error may be the cause here, since a much bigger clone is one base away. The chain carries TRBV20-1 and TRBJ2-5, with D maybe TRBD2 (6 bases). The V gene's germline CDR1 is DFQATT and CDR2 SNEGSKA (reference sequence). The CDR3 is 13 amino acids. With 1 base removed from V and 11 bases from J, the gap between germline ends came to 17 bases. The CDR3 region has the DNA TGCAGTGCTAGAGGTCTTATAGCGGCTGAGCAGTACTTC. Its protein is CSARGLIAAEQYF.